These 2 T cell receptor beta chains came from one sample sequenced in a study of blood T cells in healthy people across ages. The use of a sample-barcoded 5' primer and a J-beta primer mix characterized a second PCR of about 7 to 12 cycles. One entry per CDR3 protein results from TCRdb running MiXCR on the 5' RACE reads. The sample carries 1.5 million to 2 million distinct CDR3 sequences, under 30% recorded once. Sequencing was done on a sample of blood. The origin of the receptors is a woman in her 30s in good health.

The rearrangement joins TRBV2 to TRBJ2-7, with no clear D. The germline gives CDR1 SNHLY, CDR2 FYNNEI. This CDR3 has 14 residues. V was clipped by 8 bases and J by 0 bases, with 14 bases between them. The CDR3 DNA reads TGTGCCAGCGGGTCTTTCGACACCTCCTACGAGCAGTACTTC. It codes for CASGSFDTSYEQYF.

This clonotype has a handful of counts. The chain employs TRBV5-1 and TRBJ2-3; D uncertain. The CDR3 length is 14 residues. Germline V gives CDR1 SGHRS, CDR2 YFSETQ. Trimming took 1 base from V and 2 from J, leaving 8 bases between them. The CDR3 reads CASSLNRDTDTQYF. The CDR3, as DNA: TGCGCCAGCAGCTTGAACAGAGACACAGATACGCAGTATTTT.